The 16 T cell receptor beta chains below come from one sample, sequenced in a study of shared clonotypes between healthy human individuals (dated by TCRdb to 2020 to 2021). CD8 naive samples were CD45RO-negative cells positively selected for CCR7, giving a CD45RA+CCR7+ population that excluded TemRA cells. The library relied on the immunoSEQ multiplex PCR assay. In its TCRdb copy, this immuneACCESS table keeps in-frame sequences only and misses some clones. Where compared with another copy, unresolved V genes explain less than half of these, and the others have no known cause. For this sample the table gives about 580,000 clones, of which 98% were detected only once. The top ten constitute approximately 0.33% of the sample. Specimen: naive CD8+ T cells sorted from blood. The intended sense of this specimen's cell subset or site label: CD45RA+CCR7+. These receptors all stem from a man aged 30 to 45 in good health.

V gene TRBV13 combines with J gene TRBJ2-7; 10 bases map to TRBD2. Germline values: CDR1 PRHDT, CDR2 FYEKMQ (reference sequence). The CDR3 is 16 amino acids. J gave up 6 bases and V 0 bases, and 8 bases lay outside the gene matches. This CDR3 is CASSLGLGSGRSEQYF. The CDR3 region has the DNA TGTGCCAGCAGCTTAGGCCTGGGTAGCGGGAGGAGCGAGCAGTACTTC. Full variable domain (outside the CDR3, taken from reference TRBV13 and TRBJ2-7): AAGVIQSPRHLIKEKRETATLKCYPIPRHDTVYWYQQGPGQDPQFLISFYEKMQSDKGSIPDRFSAQQFSDYHSELNMSSLELGDSALYFCASSLGLGSGRSEQYFGPGTRLTVT.

The chain couples TRBV6-1 to TRBJ2-7; 7 bases map to TRBD1. The CDR3 is made up of 14 amino acids. Germline trimming cut 4 bases from V and 3 bases from J; bases unmatched to any gene: 6. Germline-derived CDR1 and CDR2 are MNHNS and SASEGT. The CDR3 DNA follows: TGTGCCAGCAGTGGGGGACAGAAGCGCTACGAGCAGTACTTC. Its translation: CASSGGQKRYEQYF.

The gene calls are TRBV5-1 and TRBJ2-7; TRBD2 aligns across 8 bases. The V and J ends lost 6 bases and 3 bases, in that order; junction bases with no gene match: 11. This CDR3 is 15 amino acids long. Germline assignment: CDR1 SGHRS and CDR2 YFSETQ. The CDR3 nucleotides are TGCGCCAGCACCCATCGGGGGGGTGGAAACTACGAGCAGTACTTC. Its protein is CASTHRGGGNYEQYF.

The genes are TRBV15 and TRBJ1-5; D is possibly TRBD1 (6 bases). The length of the CDR3 is 14 residues. The germline gives CDR1 LNHNV, CDR2 YYDKDF (reference sequence). Trimming shortened V by 4 bases and J by 7 bases, and 14 bases separated the two germline ends. CDR3 coding DNA: TGTGCCACCAGCACCGGCAGGGGTGGACAGCCCCAGCATTTT. It is translated as CATSTGRGGQPQHF.

The chain has TRBV13 and TRBJ2-1; 12 bases are a match to TRBD2. This CDR3 has 11 amino acids. After removal of 4 bases from V and 14 bases from J, the junction contained 0 bases not matched to a gene. CDR1 and CDR2 from the germline V gene are PRHDT and FYEKMQ (reference sequence). The CDR3 sequence: CASSWTSGEFF. In nucleotides, the CDR3 is TGTGCCAGCAGCTGGACTAGCGGGGAGTTCTTC. Drawing the rest from reference TRBV13 and TRBJ2-1, the complete variable domain is AAGVIQSPRHLIKEKRETATLKCYPIPRHDTVYWYQQGPGQDPQFLISFYEKMQSDKGSIPDRFSAQQFSDYHSELNMSSLELGDSALYFCASSWTSGEFFGPGTRLTVL.

The chain uses TRBV5-4 and TRBJ2-2, with 11 bases aligning to TRBD2. Germline V lookup: CDR1 SGHNT, CDR2 YYREEE (reference sequence). The CDR3 is 16 residues long. With 0 bases clipped from V and 6 bases from J, the junction kept 4 bases outside the gene matches. As DNA, the CDR3 is TGTGCCAGCAGCTTGGTCGAACTAGCGGGAGCCGGGGAGCTGTTTTTT. Encoded protein: CASSLVELAGAGELFF.

This rearrangement joins TRBV7-9 to TRBJ2-1; TRBD1 aligns across 10 bases. The germline V gene has CDR1 SEHNR and CDR2 FQNEAQ (reference sequence). The V gene end was trimmed by 4 bases and the J gene end by 7 bases; junction bases not matched to a gene: 10. This CDR3 region has 16 residues. The DNA of the CDR3 is TGTGCCAGCAGCTCCTCATGGGGACAGGGGCCAAATGAGCAGTTCTTC. Its protein is CASSSSWGQGPNEQFF.

The rearrangement joins TRBV7-9 to TRBJ2-3, with 11 nucleotides matching TRBD2. Germline V gives CDR1 SEHNR, CDR2 FQNEAQ (reference sequence). Losses at the gene ends were 5 bases for V and 6 bases for J; bases not matched to a gene: 13. This CDR3 region has 17 residues. The CDR3 coding sequence is TGTGCCAGCAGCCGCCTAACTAGCGGGAGTTCCGAGGATACGCAGTATTTT. Residues: CASSRLTSGSSEDTQYF.

The V call is TRBV11-2, the J call TRBJ2-7; tentatively, D is TRBD1 or TRBD2 (5 bases each). The CDR3 covers 14 residues. The V and J ends lost 6 bases and 0 bases respectively, with 12 bases between them. Germline loops: CDR1 SGHAT, CDR2 FQNNGV. In nucleotides, the CDR3 is TGTGCCAGCAGAGGGACGATTCGCTCCTACGAGCAGTACTTC. As protein: CASRGTIRSYEQYF.

The chain uses TRBV30 and TRBJ1-1; 9 bases are shared with TRBD1. Germline V lookup: CDR1 GTSNPN, CDR2 SVGIG (reference sequence). With V trimmed by 6 bases and J by 6 bases, 5 bases remained unmatched. The CDR3 length is 12 residues. The chain's CDR3 is CACGQGSPEAFF. The CDR3 nucleotides are TGTGCCTGCGGACAGGGGAGCCCTGAAGCTTTCTTT.

V gene TRBV20-1 combines with J gene TRBJ1-1, with unresolved D. The length of the CDR3 is 11 residues. The germline V gene has CDR1 DFQATT and CDR2 SNEGSKA (reference sequence). The CDR3 bases are TGCAGCGCATCGGGAGACACTGAAGCTTTCTTT. This codes for CSASGDTEAFF.

The CDR3 DNA sequence: TGCGCCAGCAGCAGGTATCCTTCGGGTTCCCGGGGCTCCTACGAGCAGTACTTC. Translation: CASSRYPSGSRGSYEQYF. The chain couples TRBV5-1 to TRBJ2-7; the D gene is possibly TRBD2 (5 bases). Germline CDR1 and CDR2: SGHRS and YFSETQ. The CDR3 consists of 18 residues. V gave up 4 bases and J gave up 0 bases, with 23 bases separating them.

The chain couples TRBV9 to TRBJ2-1, with 10 bases identical to TRBD2. Germline CDR1 SGDLS, CDR2 YYNGEE. The V segment lost 7 bases and the J segment 9 bases; nucleotides outside the gene matches: 4. The CDR3 runs to 12 residues. CDR3 region: CASGLAGVEQFF. The CDR3 DNA reads TGTGCCAGCGGGCTAGCGGGAGTTGAGCAGTTCTTC.

This chain links TRBV27 with TRBJ2-7, with D possibly being TRBD1 (5 bases). Germline V gives CDR1 MNHEY, CDR2 SMNVEV (reference sequence). The CDR3 consists of 14 residues. Deletions cut 0 bases from V and 3 bases from J, with 9 bases between. CDR3 DNA sequence: TGTGCCAGCAGTTTATCCAGGGTCGGCTACGAGCAGTACTTC. It encodes CASSLSRVGYEQYF.

This clone was detected only once. The V call is TRBV7-3, the J call TRBJ2-5; perhaps TRBD1 as D (6 bases). Per germline, CDR1 SGHTA and CDR2 FQGTGA. Trimming cost V 5 bases and J 3 bases, with 10 bases left between them. The CDR3 is 13 amino acids. CDR3 in amino acids: CASSPTGKETQYF. The DNA of the CDR3 is TGTGCCAGCAGCCCGACAGGAAAAGAGACCCAGTACTTC.

The J gene is TRBJ1-1, the V gene TRBV10-1; D remains ambiguous. The CDR3 is 13 amino acids. Germline-derived CDR1 and CDR2 are WNHNN and SYGVQD (reference sequence). V lost 0 bases to trimming and J lost 6 bases, with 8 bases between them. The CDR3 spells CASSESRRSEAFF. In DNA, the CDR3 is TGCGCCAGCAGTGAGTCTAGGCGGTCTGAAGCTTTCTTT.